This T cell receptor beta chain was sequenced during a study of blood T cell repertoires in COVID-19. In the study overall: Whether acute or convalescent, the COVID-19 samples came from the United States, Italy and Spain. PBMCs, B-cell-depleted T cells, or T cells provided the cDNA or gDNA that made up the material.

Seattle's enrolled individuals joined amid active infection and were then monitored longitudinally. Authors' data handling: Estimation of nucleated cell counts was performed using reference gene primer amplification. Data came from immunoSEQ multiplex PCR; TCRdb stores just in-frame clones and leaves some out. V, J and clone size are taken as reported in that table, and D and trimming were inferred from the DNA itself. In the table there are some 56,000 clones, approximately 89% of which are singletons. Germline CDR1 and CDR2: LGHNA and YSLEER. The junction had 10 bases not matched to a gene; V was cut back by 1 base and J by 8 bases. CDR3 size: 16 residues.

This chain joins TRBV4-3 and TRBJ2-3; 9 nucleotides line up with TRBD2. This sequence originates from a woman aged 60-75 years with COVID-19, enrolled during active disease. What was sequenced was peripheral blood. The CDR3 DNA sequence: TGCGCCAGCAGCCAAGCCTCGGGGGCGGGAGGGGGTACGCAGTATTTT. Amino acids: CASSQASGAGGGTQYF.